Listed below are T cell receptor beta chains from one sample, sequenced in a study of blood T cell repertoires in COVID-19. TCRdb keeps only in-frame clones here, not all; method: immunoSEQ multiplex PCR. The sample contains tens of thousands of clones, more than 75% of which appear only once. Material for sequencing was peripheral blood. The receptors were sampled from a man in his fifties or sixties with acute or convalescent COVID-19. Both conserved end residues are part of each CDR3. Fields, in order: J gene, clone size, D gene, V gene, CDR3 protein, CDR3 DNA. A D gene is named only where the DNA matches it firmly. Where a row states a size, it is once, few, many or the class of an expanded clone; other rows omit it.

TRBJ2-7,.,TRBD2,TRBV2,CASSAGGGEQYF,TGTGCCAGCAGCGCGGGGGGTGGGGAGCAGTACTTC
TRBJ1-1,.,.,TRBV12-3/TRBV12-4,CASSSQGETEAFF,TGTGCCAGCAGTTCACAAGGAGAGACTGAAGCTTTCTTT
TRBJ2-5,.,.,TRBV27,CASSHGPSGQETQYF,TGTGCCAGCAGTCACGGGCCCTCGGGGCAAGAGACCCAGTACTTC
TRBJ1-2,.,TRBD1,TRBV6-5,CASSRDRGVHYGYTF,TGTGCCAGCAGTAGGGACAGGGGAGTCCACTATGGCTACACCTTC
TRBJ2-7,few,.,TRBV7-2,CASLSQLYEQYF,TGTGCCAGCCTTTCTCAACTGTACGAGCAGTACTTC
TRBJ1-2,.,.,TRBV28,CASSPPASFANYGYTF,TGTGCCAGCAGTCCCCCAGCGTCGTTCGCTAACTATGGCTACACCTTC
TRBJ2-3,.,.,TRBV5-4,CASSSFTGTQYF,TGTGCCAGCAGCTCCTTTACTGGTACGCAGTATTTT
TRBJ2-2,once,.,TRBV19,CAGSARKGVSTGELFF,TGTGCCGGATCCGCCCGTAAAGGGGTTAGCACCGGGGAGCTGTTTTTT
TRBJ2-7,.,.,TRBV19,CASTGAYEQYF,TGTGCCAGTACAGGGGCCTACGAGCAGTACTTC
TRBJ2-1,.,.,TRBV19,CASSVHLTTPYNEQFF,TGTGCCAGTAGTGTCCACTTGACAACGCCCTACAATGAGCAGTTCTTC
TRBJ2-7,.,.,TRBV27,CASSLSAGRGHEQYF,TGTGCCAGCAGTTTATCGGCCGGGCGGGGCCACGAGCAGTACTTC
TRBJ1-2,.,.,TRBV27,CASSLGGGPGYTF,TGTGCCAGCAGTTTGGGGGGAGGGCCCGGCTACACCTTC
TRBJ2-1,once,TRBD1,TRBV7-8,CASSSDRANEQFF,TGTGCCAGCAGCTCGGACAGGGCGAATGAGCAGTTCTTC
TRBJ2-7,.,TRBD1,TRBV6-5,CASSRQGGSYEQYF,TGTGCCAGCAGTAGACAGGGGGGATCCTACGAGCAGTACTTC
TRBJ1-3,.,.,TRBV7-8,CASSSGSYSTIYF,TGTGCCAGCAGCTCAGGGTCCTATAGTACCATATATTTT
TRBJ1-2,.,TRBD1,TRBV19,CASSDGTGGSGYTF,TGTGCCAGTAGTGACGGGACAGGGGGTTCTGGCTACACCTTC
TRBJ2-5,.,.,TRBV7-8,CASSRLTSLETQYF,TGTGCCAGCAGCCGCCTTACTAGTCTCGAGACCCAGTACTTC
TRBJ2-5,.,TRBD2,TRBV3-1/TRBV3-2,CASSQEPGTSGSQETQYF,TGTGCCAGCAGCCAGGAACCTGGGACTAGCGGTTCTCAAGAGACCCAGTACTTC
TRBJ2-1,.,TRBD2,TRBV7-3,CASSPQPGTSGGQQFF,TGTGCCAGCAGCCCTCAGCCGGGGACTAGCGGGGGCCAGCAGTTCTTC
TRBJ2-3,few,.,TRBV19,CASSIEGRTDTQYF,TGTGCCAGTAGTATAGAGGGCCGCACAGATACGCAGTATTTT
TRBJ2-6,.,TRBD1,TRBV2,CASRGDRAGANVLTF,TGTGCCAGCAGGGGGGACAGGGCTGGGGCCAACGTCCTGACTTTC
TRBJ2-7,.,TRBD1,TRBV5-5,CASSFGTGGSEQYF,TGTGCCAGCAGCTTCGGGACAGGGGGCTCCGAGCAGTACTTC
TRBJ2-3,few,.,TRBV15,CATVPGESTDTQYF,TGTGCCACCGTTCCGGGGGAAAGCACAGATACGCAGTATTTT
TRBJ2-7,.,.,TRBV2,CASSDHRVVSYEQYF,TGTGCCAGCAGTGATCATCGAGTAGTTTCCTACGAGCAGTACTTC
TRBJ1-1,.,TRBD1,TRBV27,CASRDRAGSTEAFF,TGTGCCAGCAGGGACAGGGCGGGGAGCACTGAAGCTTTCTTT
TRBJ1-2,.,.,TRBV5-1,CASSLDNQAYGYTF,TGCGCCAGCAGCTTGGATAATCAGGCATATGGCTACACCTTC
TRBJ1-6,.,TRBD1,TRBV19,CASSPRTGAGTKGSPLHF,TGTGCCAGTAGTCCCCGGACAGGGGCCGGAACAAAGGGTTCACCCCTCCACTTT
TRBJ2-5,.,.,TRBV28,CASSSMRHSSGETQYF,TGTGCCAGCAGTTCAATGAGGCATTCTAGTGGAGAGACCCAGTACTTC
TRBJ2-6,.,.,TRBV2,CARDRESSGANVLTF,TGTGCCAGAGACAGAGAGAGCTCTGGGGCCAACGTCCTGACTTTC
TRBJ1-4,.,.,TRBV5-6,CASRGRGFEKLFF,TGTGCCAGCAGAGGAAGAGGCTTTGAAAAACTGTTTTTT
TRBJ2-5,.,TRBD1,TRBV18,CASSPKDRNHQETQYF,TGTGCCAGCTCACCAAAGGACAGGAACCACCAAGAGACCCAGTACTTC
TRBJ2-7,.,.,TRBV27,CASSPRPLGEQYF,TGTGCCAGCAGTCCCCGCCCCCTAGGCGAGCAGTACTTC
TRBJ2-3,.,TRBD2,TRBV7-8,CASSFRGTSGGTDTQYF,TGTGCCAGCAGCTTCAGGGGGACTAGCGGGGGCACAGATACGCAGTATTTT
TRBJ1-2,.,.,TRBV5-1,CASSSLPGELAGYGYTF,TGCGCCAGCAGCTCGCTTCCAGGGGAATTGGCGGGCTATGGCTACACCTTC
TRBJ1-5,.,TRBD1,TRBV5-8,CASNSGTGGHQPQHF,TGTGCCAGCAACTCGGGGACAGGGGGTCATCAGCCCCAGCATTTT
TRBJ2-7,.,.,TRBV28,CASSSGGTYEQYF,TGTGCCAGCAGTTCAGGGGGGACCTACGAGCAGTACTTC
TRBJ1-1,.,.,TRBV6-5,CASTPAGHKAFF,TGTGCCAGCACTCCCGCCGGACACAAAGCTTTCTTT
TRBJ2-3,.,.,TRBV21-1,CASSTPSGRALTQYF,TGTGCCAGCAGCACGCCTAGCGGGAGGGCCCTTACGCAGTATTTT
TRBJ2-5,few,TRBD2,TRBV11-2,CASSLEGLGQETQYF,TGTGCCAGCAGCTTAGAGGGACTAGGACAAGAGACCCAGTACTTC
TRBJ2-2,.,TRBD2,TRBV3-1/TRBV3-2,CASSQEQIAGTGELFF,TGTGCCAGCAGCCAAGAACAAATAGCGGGCACCGGGGAGCTGTTTTTT
TRBJ2-1,.,TRBD2,TRBV11-3,CASSFSHTSGGVLNEQFF,TGTGCCAGCAGCTTTTCCCACACTAGCGGGGGGGTATTGAATGAGCAGTTCTTC
TRBJ1-2,.,TRBD1,TRBV7-2,CASSPYTGDYGYTF,TGTGCCAGCAGCCCCTACACAGGGGATTATGGCTACACCTTC
TRBJ2-1,.,TRBD2,TRBV28,CASYLSGAYNEQFF,TGTGCCAGTTACCTTAGCGGGGCCTACAATGAGCAGTTCTTC
TRBJ2-1,.,.,TRBV12-3/TRBV12-4,CASRRRAMEEQFF,TGTGCCAGTCGTAGGAGGGCTATGGAGGAGCAGTTCTTC
TRBJ2-7,few,TRBD1,TRBV7-2,CASSLDRGSYEQYF,TGTGCCAGCAGCCTAGACAGGGGGTCCTACGAGCAGTACTTC
TRBJ2-2,.,.,TRBV14,CASSRGHPGAGELFF,TGTGCCAGCAGCCGGGGGCACCCTGGGGCCGGGGAGCTGTTTTTT
TRBJ1-5,.,.,TRBV12-3/TRBV12-4,CASSFGDQPQHF,TGTGCCAGCAGTTTCGGGGATCAGCCCCAGCATTTT
TRBJ1-2,.,.,TRBV11-2,CASSLDVQGYTF,TGTGCCAGCAGCTTAGATGTCCAGGGCTACACCTTC
TRBJ2-3,.,.,TRBV6-6,CASRSAGGTDTQYF,TGTGCCAGCAGATCCGCCGGGGGCACAGATACGCAGTATTTT
TRBJ2-2,.,.,TRBV5-4,CASSLAGNTGELFF,TGTGCCAGCAGCTTGGCGGGGAACACCGGGGAGCTGTTTTTT
TRBJ1-1,.,TRBD1,TRBV6-5,CASSDSGGLNTEAFF,TGTGCCAGCAGTGACTCAGGGGGCCTGAACACTGAAGCTTTCTTT